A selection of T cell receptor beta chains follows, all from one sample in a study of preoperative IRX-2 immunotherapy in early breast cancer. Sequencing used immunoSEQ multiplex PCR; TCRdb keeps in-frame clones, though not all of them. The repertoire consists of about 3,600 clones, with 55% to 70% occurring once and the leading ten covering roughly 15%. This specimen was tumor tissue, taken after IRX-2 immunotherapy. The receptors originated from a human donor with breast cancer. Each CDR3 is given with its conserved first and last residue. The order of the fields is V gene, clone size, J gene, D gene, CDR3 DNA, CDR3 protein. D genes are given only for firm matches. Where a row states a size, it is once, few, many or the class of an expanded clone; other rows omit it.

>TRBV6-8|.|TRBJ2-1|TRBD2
TGTGCCAGCCTAGCGGGAGATGGGATTGAGCAGTTCTTC
CASLAGDGIEQFF
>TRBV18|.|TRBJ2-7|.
TGTGCCAGCTCACCCCCCGACCGTTACGAGCAGTACTTC
CASSPPDRYEQYF
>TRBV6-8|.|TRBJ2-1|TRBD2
TGTGCCAGCAGTCTTAGCGGGAGGGCCTCCCACAATGAGCAGTTCTTC
CASSLSGRASHNEQFF
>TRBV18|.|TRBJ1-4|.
TGTGCCAGCTCGCCGGACAGTAATGAAAAACTGTTTTTT
CASSPDSNEKLFF
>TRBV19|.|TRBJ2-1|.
TGTGCCAGTAGTATTACGGCACTGGGTGGTAGTGAGCAGTTCTTC
CASSITALGGSEQFF
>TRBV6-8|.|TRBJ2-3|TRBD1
TGTGCCAGCAGCCAAGGTCCCGGGACAGGGATCGGTACGCAGTATTTT
CASSQGPGTGIGTQYF
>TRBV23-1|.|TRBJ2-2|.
TGCGCCAGCAGCCAGGCTGACCTGAACACCGGGGAGCTGTTTTTT
CASSQADLNTGELFF
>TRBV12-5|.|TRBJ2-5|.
TGTGCTAGTGCTGGCCAGGGACAAGAGACCCAGTACTTC
CASAGQGQETQYF
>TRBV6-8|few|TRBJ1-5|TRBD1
TGTGCCAGCAGAGGCGGGACAGGGAGTCTTGGTGGCAATCAGCCCCAGCATTTT
CASRGGTGSLGGNQPQHF
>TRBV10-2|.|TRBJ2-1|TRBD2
TGCGCCAGCAGTCCTCTAACAGGGACTAGCGGGAGAAATGAGCAGTTCTTC
CASSPLTGTSGRNEQFF
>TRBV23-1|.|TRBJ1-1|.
TGCGCCAGCAGCTTAGATCAGCCGAACACTGAAGCTTTCTTT
CASSLDQPNTEAFF
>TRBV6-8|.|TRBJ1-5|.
TGTGCCAGTTGGGGGAGGGAATCTCAGCCCCAGCATTTT
CASWGRESQPQHF
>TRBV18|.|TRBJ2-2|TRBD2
TGTGCCAGCTCACGCCTAGCGGGAGTCGGGGAGCTGTTTTTT
CASSRLAGVGELFF
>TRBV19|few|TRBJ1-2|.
TGTGCCAGTAGTGATGGGGCAGCGCGGTATGGCTACACCTTC
CASSDGAARYGYTF
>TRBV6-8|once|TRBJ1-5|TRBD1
TGTGCCAGCAGGGGACAGGGGGCCATCAATCAGCCCCAGCATTTT
CASRGQGAINQPQHF
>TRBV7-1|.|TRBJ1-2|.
TGTGCCAGCAGCGGGGAACAGAACTATGGCTACACCTTC
CASSGEQNYGYTF
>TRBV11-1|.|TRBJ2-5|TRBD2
TGTGCCAGCAGCTATAAGACTAGCGCAGGACTAGGGGAGACCCAGTACTTC
CASSYKTSAGLGETQYF
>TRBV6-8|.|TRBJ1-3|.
TGTGCCAGCAGTTACTCTTGGGTAACTGGAAACACCATATATTTT
CASSYSWVTGNTIYF
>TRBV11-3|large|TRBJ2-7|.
TGTGCCAGCAGCTTAGGGCAGGCGATATCCGAGCAGTACTTC
CASSLGQAISEQYF
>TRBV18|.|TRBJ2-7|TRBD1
TGTGCCAGCTCCCATCTGGACAGGGGCTACGAGCAGTACTTC
CASSHLDRGYEQYF
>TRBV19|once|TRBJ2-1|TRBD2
TGTGCCAGTAGTACTAGCGGGAGGGCCACGGGGGAGCAGTTCTTC
CASSTSGRATGEQFF
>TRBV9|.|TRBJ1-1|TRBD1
TGTGCCAGCAGAATACAGGGGAAGGACACTGAAGCTTTCTTT
CASRIQGKDTEAFF
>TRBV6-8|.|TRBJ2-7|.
TGTGCCAGCAGTTACGCCGGCTCCCTTGGCGAGCAGTACTTC
CASSYAGSLGEQYF
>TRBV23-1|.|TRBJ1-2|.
TGCGCCAGCAGCCCTTATATTAACTATGGCTACACCTTC
CASSPYINYGYTF
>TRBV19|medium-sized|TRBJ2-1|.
TGTGCCAGTAGTATAGGTGGGAGTTACAATGAGCAGTTCTTC
CASSIGGSYNEQFF
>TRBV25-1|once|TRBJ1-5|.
TGTGCCAGCAGTGAAGGGGGGGAATTTGAGCCCCAGCATTTT
CASSEGGEFEPQHF
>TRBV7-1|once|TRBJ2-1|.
TGTGCCAGCAGCCCCAAGGGAGACGGAAACAATGAGCAGTTCTTC
CASSPKGDGNNEQFF
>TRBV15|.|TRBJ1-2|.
TGTGCCACCAGCGGGGAGGAGGGGATCTATGGCTACACCTTC
CATSGEEGIYGYTF
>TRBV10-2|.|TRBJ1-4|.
TGCGCCAGCAGTGATGGGCAGTATAATGAAAAACTGTTTTTT
CASSDGQYNEKLFF
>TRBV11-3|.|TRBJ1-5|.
TGTGCCAGCAGCTTAAACGGGCCAGGGAGCCAGCCCCAGCATTTT
CASSLNGPGSQPQHF
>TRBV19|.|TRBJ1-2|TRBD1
TGTGCCAGTAGTATCGACAGGGGCAAGTATGGCTACACCTTC
CASSIDRGKYGYTF
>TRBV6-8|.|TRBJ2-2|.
TGTGCCAGCAGTTTTCTCCCCGAATTGGGGGGAACTAACACCGGGGAGCTGTTTTTT
CASSFLPELGGTNTGELFF
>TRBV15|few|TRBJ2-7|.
TGTGCCACCAGCAGAGATCGAGGACCGCACTACGAGCAGTACTTC
CATSRDRGPHYEQYF
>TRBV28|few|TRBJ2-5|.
TGTGCCAGCAGTCATCTTCTGGGGGCCCAAGAGACCCAGTACTTC
CASSHLLGAQETQYF
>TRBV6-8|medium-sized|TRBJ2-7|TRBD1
TGTGCCAGCAGTTACTCGGGACAGGGGTACGAGCAGTACTTC
CASSYSGQGYEQYF
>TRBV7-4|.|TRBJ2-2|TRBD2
TGTGCCAGCAGCTTGCCGCGACTAGCGGGAGACACCGGGGAGCTGTTTTTT
CASSLPRLAGDTGELFF
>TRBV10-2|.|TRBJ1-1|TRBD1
TGCGCCAGCAGTGACAGGACAGGGGATACTGAAGCTTTCTTT
CASSDRTGDTEAFF
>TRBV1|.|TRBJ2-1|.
TGCGCCAGCAGCCAAGAGGCTAGCGGCTACAATGAGCAGTTCTTC
CASSQEASGYNEQFF
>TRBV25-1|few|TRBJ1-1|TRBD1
TGTGCCAGCAGTTCGGACAGGGGGAACACTGAAGCTTTCTTT
CASSSDRGNTEAFF